The 7 T cell receptor beta chains given below trace back to one sample, sequenced in a study of T-cell memory formation after mild COVID-19. MiXCR, run by TCRdb on the 5' RACE reads, gives a single entry per CDR3 protein. The repertoire consists of about 450,000 distinct CDR3 sequences, with around a quarter occurring once and the leading ten covering roughly 14%. Sequenced material: PBMCs or a T cell subset sorted from them (not recorded which). These receptor sequences come from an adult woman who had mild COVID-19 (a few samples of this study predate the infection). Cell type and time point are not known.

This clonotype was counted ten times or more. The chain uses TRBV7-8 and TRBJ2-6; 10 bases line up with TRBD1. The germline CDR1 and CDR2 sequences are SGHVS and FQNEAQ. This CDR3 has 16 amino acids. Germline trimming cut 6 bases from V and 4 bases from J; bases unmatched to any gene: 6. The CDR3 bases are TGTGCCAGCAGGAGACAGGGGGCGGAAGGGGCCAACGTCCTGACTTTC. It codes for CASRRQGAEGANVLTF.

This clonotype was seen just once. The rearrangement uses TRBV29-1 and TRBJ2-7; D is tentatively TRBD1 or TRBD2 (5 bases each). Trimming shortened V by 3 bases and J by 7 bases, and 16 bases separated the two germline ends. CDR1 and CDR2 (germline): SQVTM, ANQGSEA. The CDR3 extends over 13 amino acids. The CDR3 protein is CSVEVPGLGEQYF. CDR3 coding DNA: TGCAGCGTTGAGGTTCCGGGGCTCGGGGAGCAGTACTTC.

This chain connects TRBV18 to TRBJ1-4; D is undetermined. This CDR3 has 16 residues. Looked up from germline, CDR1 is KGHSH and CDR2 is LQKENI. V was cut by 4 bases and J by 0 bases, with 12 bases left in between. Here the CDR3 DNA reads TGTGCCAGCTCACTGGGTCTCGGTGCAACTAATGAAAAACTGTTTTTT. It yields the protein CASSLGLGATNEKLFF.

The V and J genes are TRBV5-1 and TRBJ2-4; D is unresolved. Trimming took off 3 bases at V and 7 bases at J, with 14 bases between the two ends. The CDR3 length is 14 residues. Looked up from germline, CDR1 is SGHRS and CDR2 is YFSETQ. CDR3 bases: TGCGCCAGCAGCTCCCTTGGCCAAGGGAACATTCAGTACTTC. This translates into CASSSLGQGNIQYF.

The chain combines TRBV25-1 with TRBJ2-1, with no clear D. The CDR3 has 14 amino acids. CDR1 and CDR2 (germline): MGHDK, SYGVNS. V was trimmed by 5 bases and J by 10 bases, leaving 18 bases between them. CDR3 DNA sequence: TGTGCCAGCAGTCTTCAACCTTTTAACGGAGAGCAGTTCTTC. Amino acid sequence: CASSLQPFNGEQFF. The whole variable domain, remainder taken from reference TRBV25-1 and TRBJ2-1, is EADIYQTPRYLVIGTGKKITLECSQTMGHDKMYWYQQDPGMELHLIHYSYGVNSTEKGDLSSESTVSRIRTEHFPLTLESARPSHTSQYLCASSLQPFNGEQFFGPGTRLTVL.

This clonotype was recorded a few times. This chain links TRBV9 with TRBJ2-3, with D possibly TRBD1 on 5 matching bases. This CDR3 contains 14 residues. With 3 bases removed from V and 2 bases from J, the gap between germline ends came to 10 bases. Germline V gene sequence: CDR1 SGDLS, CDR2 YYNGEE. In DNA, the CDR3 is TGTGCCAGCAGCGCCACAGGTTACACAGATACGCAGTATTTT. Its translation: CASSATGYTDTQYF.

This chain connects TRBV19 to TRBJ2-1; no clear D gene. Trimming left V 1 base short and J 0 bases short, with 10 bases between. CDR3 length: 16 amino acids. Germline lookup yields CDR1 LNHDA and CDR2 SQIVND (reference sequence). The CDR3 here is CASSIAGGSSYNEQFF. CDR3 coding DNA: TGTGCCAGTAGTATAGCTGGCGGAAGCTCCTACAATGAGCAGTTCTTC.